The entry that follows covers one T cell receptor beta chain sequence. Germline V gene sequence: CDR1 MGHRA, CDR2 YSYEKL. The CDR3 runs 15 residues. V shed 3 bases and J shed 9 bases, with 15 bases lying between them. This sample is part of a study of naive and memory T cell subsets. Both TRBC1 and TRBC2 were covered by a beta constant-region primer of two equimolar oligonucleotides. TCRdb reprocessed the UMI-ligation and nested PCR reads via MiXCR and lists one record per CDR3 protein. The sample holds approximately 140,000 distinct CDR3 sequences, about 15% seen once. Four subsets defined by CD45RA and CD27 were sorted after CD3, CD4, CD8 and live/dead staining.

The sample was naive CD4+ T cells from blood. This clonotype was obtained from a human donor in good health. The chain employs TRBV4-1 and TRBJ1-6; TRBD1 might be the D (5 bases). The CDR3 DNA follows: TGCGCCAGCAGCCAGGCACGGACAATCTCTTCACCCCTCCACTTT. Translating it yields CASSQARTISSPLHF.